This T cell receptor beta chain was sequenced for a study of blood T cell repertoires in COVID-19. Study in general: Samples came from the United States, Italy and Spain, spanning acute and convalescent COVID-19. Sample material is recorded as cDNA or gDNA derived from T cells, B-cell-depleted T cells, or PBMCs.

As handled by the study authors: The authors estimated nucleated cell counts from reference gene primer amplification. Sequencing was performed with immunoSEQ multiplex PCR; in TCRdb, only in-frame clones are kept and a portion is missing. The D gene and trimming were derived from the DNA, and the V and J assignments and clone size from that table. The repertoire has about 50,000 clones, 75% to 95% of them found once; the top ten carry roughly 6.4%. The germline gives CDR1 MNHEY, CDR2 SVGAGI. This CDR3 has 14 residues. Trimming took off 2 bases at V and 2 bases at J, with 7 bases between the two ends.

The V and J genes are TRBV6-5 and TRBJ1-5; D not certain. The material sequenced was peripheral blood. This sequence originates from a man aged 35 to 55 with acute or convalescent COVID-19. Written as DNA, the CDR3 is TGTGCCAGCAGTTACGGAGGTGGCAATCAGCCCCAGCATTTT. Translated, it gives CASSYGGGNQPQHF.